A single T cell receptor beta chain is shown here with its context. Its antigen is not known. These data are taken from a study of Ad26.COV2.S vaccination and SARS-CoV-2 variants. Study conclusions and caveats: The study found similar non-spike TCR breadth in vaccine and placebo recipients.

CDR3 length equals 14 residues. Germline values: CDR1 SGHTA, CDR2 FQGNSA. Trimming removed 1 base from V and 2 bases from J, with 9 bases in between. Regarding treatment: about 20 received Ad26.COV2.S at low or high dose, single or two shots; several received placebo; per-sample allocation not given. Following the first vaccine or placebo injection, samples were taken on day 63. Immunization relied on an Ad26 vector, which expressed Wuhan-strain SARS-CoV-2 spike. Assay used: immunoSEQ multiplex PCR; TCRdb lists only in-frame clones, some missing. The sample has around 320,000 clones; more than 70% are singletons.

The rearrangement links TRBV7-2 to TRBJ2-7; D is uncertain. This clonotype was sampled from a person between 18 and 59 years old who received the Ad26.COV2.S COVID-19 vaccine or a placebo. The material sequenced was peripheral blood, taken in a trial of Ad26.COV2.S vaccine versus placebo. The CDR3 region has the DNA TGTGCCAGCAGCTTAGGTAATAGTCCCTACGAGCAGTACTTC. Its translation: CASSLGNSPYEQYF.